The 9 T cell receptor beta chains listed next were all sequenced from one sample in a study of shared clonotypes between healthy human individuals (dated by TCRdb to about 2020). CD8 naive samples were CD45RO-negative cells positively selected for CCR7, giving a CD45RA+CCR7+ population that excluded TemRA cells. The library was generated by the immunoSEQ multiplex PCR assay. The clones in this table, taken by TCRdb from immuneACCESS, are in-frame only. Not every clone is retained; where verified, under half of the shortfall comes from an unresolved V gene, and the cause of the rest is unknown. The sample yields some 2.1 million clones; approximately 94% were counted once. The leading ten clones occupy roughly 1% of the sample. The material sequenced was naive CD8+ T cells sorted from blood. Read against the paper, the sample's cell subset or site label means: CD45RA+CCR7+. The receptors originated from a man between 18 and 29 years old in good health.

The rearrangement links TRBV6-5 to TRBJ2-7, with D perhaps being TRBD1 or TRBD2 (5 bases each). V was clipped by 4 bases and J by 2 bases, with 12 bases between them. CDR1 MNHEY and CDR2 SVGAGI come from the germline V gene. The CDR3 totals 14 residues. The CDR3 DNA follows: TGTGCCAGCAGTTCCCGGGACGGTACCTACGAGCAGTACTTC. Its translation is CASSSRDGTYEQYF.

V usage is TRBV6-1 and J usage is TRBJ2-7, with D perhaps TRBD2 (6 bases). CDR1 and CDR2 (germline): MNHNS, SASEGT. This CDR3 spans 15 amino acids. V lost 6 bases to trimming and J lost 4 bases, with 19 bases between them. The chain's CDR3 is CASSELEGRVYEQYF. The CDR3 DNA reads TGTGCCAGCAGCGAGTTGGAGGGAAGAGTATACGAGCAGTACTTC.

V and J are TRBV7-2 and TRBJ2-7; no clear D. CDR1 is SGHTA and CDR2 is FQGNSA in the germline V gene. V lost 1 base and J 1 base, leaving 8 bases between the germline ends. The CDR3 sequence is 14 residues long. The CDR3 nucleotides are TGTGCCAGCAGCTTAGTGCACGGGTCCTACGAGCAGTACTTC. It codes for CASSLVHGSYEQYF.

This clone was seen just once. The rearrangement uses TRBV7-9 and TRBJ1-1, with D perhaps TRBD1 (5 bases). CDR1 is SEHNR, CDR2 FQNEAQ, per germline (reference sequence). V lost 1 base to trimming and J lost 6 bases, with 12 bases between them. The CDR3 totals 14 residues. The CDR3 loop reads CASSLVGGMAEAFF. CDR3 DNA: TGTGCCAGCAGCTTAGTGGGGGGGATGGCTGAAGCTTTCTTT.

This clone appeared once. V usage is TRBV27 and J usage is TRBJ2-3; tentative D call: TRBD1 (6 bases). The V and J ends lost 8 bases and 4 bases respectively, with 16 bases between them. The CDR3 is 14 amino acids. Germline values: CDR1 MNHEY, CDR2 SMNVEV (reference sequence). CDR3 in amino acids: CASFMTGLPDTQYF. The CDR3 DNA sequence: TGTGCCAGCTTTATGACAGGCCTGCCAGATACGCAGTATTTT.

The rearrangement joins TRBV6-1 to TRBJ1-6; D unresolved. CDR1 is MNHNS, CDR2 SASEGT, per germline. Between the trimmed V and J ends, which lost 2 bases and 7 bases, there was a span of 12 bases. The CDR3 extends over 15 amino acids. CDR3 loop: CASSEWAVQNSPLHF. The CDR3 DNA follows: TGTGCCAGCAGTGAATGGGCAGTCCAAAATTCACCCCTCCACTTT.

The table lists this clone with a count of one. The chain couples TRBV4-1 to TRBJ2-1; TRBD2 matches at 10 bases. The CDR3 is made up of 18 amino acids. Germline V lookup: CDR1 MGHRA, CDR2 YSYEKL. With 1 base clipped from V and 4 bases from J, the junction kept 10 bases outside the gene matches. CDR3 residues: CASSQAHLLAGTYNEQFF. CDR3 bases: TGCGCCAGCAGCCAAGCCCACTTACTAGCGGGAACTTACAATGAGCAGTTCTTC.

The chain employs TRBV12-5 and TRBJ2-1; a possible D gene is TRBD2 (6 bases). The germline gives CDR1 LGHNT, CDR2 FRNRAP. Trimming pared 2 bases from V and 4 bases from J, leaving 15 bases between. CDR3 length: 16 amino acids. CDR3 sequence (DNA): TGTGCTAGTGGTTTGTTCGTGGGAGGAAGTTACAATGAGCAGTTCTTC. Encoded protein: CASGLFVGGSYNEQFF.

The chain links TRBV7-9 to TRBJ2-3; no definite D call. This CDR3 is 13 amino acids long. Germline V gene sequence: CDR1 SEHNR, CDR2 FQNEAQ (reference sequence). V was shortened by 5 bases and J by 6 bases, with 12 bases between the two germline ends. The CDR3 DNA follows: TGTGCCAGCAGCCTTCCAATGTATGATACGCAGTATTTT. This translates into CASSLPMYDTQYF.